A single T cell receptor (beta chain) is shown here with its context. What it binds is not known. Sequencing used immunoSEQ v3. Data came from immunoSEQ multiplex PCR; TCRdb stores just in-frame clones and leaves some out. The table records about 16,000 clones, approximately 69% of them present only once. This entry is derived from a study of TIL therapy for anti-PD-1-resistant metastatic lung cancer. Study as a whole: Tumor harvest preceded PD-1/PD-L1 blockade, followed by nivolumab treatment.

Findings of the study overall: Patients were highly selected, enriched for treatment-naive, never-smoker and oncogene-addicted cases.

This CDR3 comprises 13 residues. Trimming removed 5 bases from V and 2 bases from J, with 9 bases in between. Per the germline V gene, CDR1 is MDHEN and CDR2 is SYDVKM. Specified time point: pre-treatment sample, taken before nivolumab and TIL therapy. V usage is TRBV28 and J usage is TRBJ2-5; D not resolved. The sequence was obtained from a person aged 25-85 years with non-small cell lung cancer. The sequencing used blood, collected at baseline. The CDR3 sequence: CASSPPSQETQYF. CDR3 nucleotides: TGTGCCAGCAGTCCGCCGAGTCAAGAGACCCAGTACTTC.